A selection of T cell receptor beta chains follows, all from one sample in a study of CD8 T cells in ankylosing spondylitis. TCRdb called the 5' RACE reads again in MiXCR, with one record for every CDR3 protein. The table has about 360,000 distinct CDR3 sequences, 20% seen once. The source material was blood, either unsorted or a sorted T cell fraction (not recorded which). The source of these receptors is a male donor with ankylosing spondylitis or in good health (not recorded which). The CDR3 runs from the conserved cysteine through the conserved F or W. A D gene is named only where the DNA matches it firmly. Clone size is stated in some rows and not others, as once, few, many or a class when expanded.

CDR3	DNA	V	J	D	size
CASSSKSGTGLSYTF	TGCGCCAGCAGCTCCAAATCCGGGACAGGGCTGAGCTACACCTTC	TRBV5-1	TRBJ1-2	TRBD1	.
CATSDPTQVTRDTQYF	TGTGCCACCAGTGATCCCACCCAAGTTACTCGGGATACGCAGTATTTT	TRBV24-1	TRBJ2-3	.	few
CASSVQGTEAFF	TGTGCCAGCAGCGTACAGGGAACTGAAGCTTTCTTT	TRBV7-8	TRBJ1-1	.	few
CASSTPAGRTSYEQYF	TGTGCCAGCAGTACCCCGGCCGGACGGACCTCCTACGAGCAGTACTTC	TRBV12-3/TRBV12-4	TRBJ2-7	.	many
CASSLHLSGGATDTQYF	TGTGCCAGCAGCCTGCACCTTAGCGGGGGGGCAACAGATACGCAGTATTTT	TRBV6-2/TRBV6-3	TRBJ2-3	TRBD2	.
CASSSRGGIVQRGNNEQFF	TGTGCCAGCAGCTCGCGGGGGGGCATTGTCCAGCGGGGAAACAATGAGCAGTTCTTC	TRBV11-1	TRBJ2-1	TRBD2	.
CASKGGVDEQFF	TGTGCCAGCAAGGGTGGGGTGGATGAGCAGTTCTTC	TRBV6-5	TRBJ2-1	.	.
CASSEFARGVNEQFF	TGTGCCAGCAGTGAATTCGCCAGGGGGGTCAATGAGCAGTTCTTC	TRBV25-1	TRBJ2-1	.	.
CASSRDGDYEQYF	TGTGCCAGCAGCCGGGACGGTGACTACGAGCAGTACTTC	TRBV7-9	TRBJ2-7	.	.
CASGTTEQFF	TGTGCCAGCGGAACGACCGAGCAGTTCTTC	TRBV12-3/TRBV12-4	TRBJ2-1	.	few
CASSQDRYDGGELFF	TGTGCCAGCAGCCAAGATCGGTATGACGGCGGGGAGCTGTTTTTT	TRBV4-2	TRBJ2-2	.	few
CASSRGGASTDTQYF	TGTGCCAGCAGCCGCGGGGGAGCTAGCACAGATACGCAGTATTTT	TRBV7-9	TRBJ2-3	TRBD2	.
CASSSGSSYEQYF	TGTGCCAGCAGTTCGGGATCGTCCTACGAGCAGTACTTC	TRBV12-3/TRBV12-4	TRBJ2-7	.	many
CASSPPSVGPGLDTQYF	TGTGCCAGCAGCCCCCCATCGGTAGGGCCTGGTCTGGATACGCAGTATTTT	TRBV2	TRBJ2-3	.	few
CASSLAQNSYEQYF	TGTGCCAGCAGCTTAGCACAGAACTCCTACGAGCAGTACTTC	TRBV13	TRBJ2-7	.	.
CASRSAGDYTDTQYF	TGTGCCAGCAGATCCGCGGGGGACTACACAGATACGCAGTATTTT	TRBV5-5	TRBJ2-3	TRBD2	few
CASILLAGSDYGYTF	TGTGCCAGCATCCTCCTCGCGGGGTCAGACTATGGCTACACCTTC	TRBV25-1	TRBJ1-2	.	few
CASSLGVPDNMEDYEQYF	TGTGCCAGCAGCTTAGGGGTTCCGGACAACATGGAGGATTACGAGCAGTACTTC	TRBV11-2	TRBJ2-7	.	.
CASSLVGDSLGEQYF	TGCGCCAGCAGCTTGGTTGGGGACTCACTGGGGGAGCAGTACTTC	TRBV5-1	TRBJ2-7	.	.
CASSKTGFNEQYF	TGTGCCAGCAGCAAAACAGGGTTCAACGAGCAGTACTTC	TRBV11-2	TRBJ2-7	.	few
CSVEERLAANTGELFF	TGCAGCGTTGAAGAACGCCTAGCGGCGAACACCGGGGAGCTGTTTTTT	TRBV29-1	TRBJ2-2	TRBD2	few
CASSLQWGTGSFNEQFF	TGTGCCAGCAGCCTGCAATGGGGGACAGGGAGTTTCAATGAGCAGTTCTTC	TRBV7-6	TRBJ2-1	TRBD1	few
CASSLTSGEETQYF	TGTGCCAGCAGCTTAACTAGCGGGGAAGAGACCCAGTACTTC	TRBV11-2	TRBJ2-5	TRBD2	.
CAIRVGQGGEETQYF	TGTGCCATCCGAGTGGGACAGGGGGGCGAAGAGACCCAGTACTTC	TRBV10-3	TRBJ2-5	TRBD1	.
CAISEPGVAYEQYF	TGTGCCATCAGTGAGCCTGGCGTGGCCTACGAGCAGTACTTC	TRBV10-3	TRBJ2-7	.	.
CASSFPNGTVSTDTQYF	TGCGCCAGCAGCTTTCCTAATGGGACGGTCAGCACAGATACGCAGTATTTT	TRBV5-1	TRBJ2-3	.	.
CASSTHSGTENTGELFF	TGTGCCAGCAGTACACACTCCGGGACAGAGAACACCGGGGAGCTGTTTTTT	TRBV12-3/TRBV12-4	TRBJ2-2	TRBD1	few
CASSFGTGREETQYF	TGTGCCAGCAGCTTTGGGACAGGGAGGGAAGAGACCCAGTACTTC	TRBV5-4	TRBJ2-5	TRBD1	.
CSARLHRGSYEQYF	TGCAGTGCTAGATTGCACAGGGGAAGCTACGAGCAGTACTTC	TRBV20-1	TRBJ2-7	TRBD1	.
CASSSTGQSSYNEQFF	TGTGCCAGCAGCTCTACGGGACAGTCCTCCTACAATGAGCAGTTCTTC	TRBV11-2	TRBJ2-1	TRBD1	.
CASSLHRAIEQFF	TGTGCCAGCAGTTTGCACAGGGCGATTGAGCAGTTCTTC	TRBV28	TRBJ2-1	.	.
CASWDTYEQYF	TGCGCCAGCTGGGACACCTACGAGCAGTACTTC	TRBV5-1	TRBJ2-7	.	.
CASSPRGGVGEAFF	TGTGCCAGCAGCCCCCGAGGGGGGGTGGGTGAAGCTTTCTTT	TRBV7-2	TRBJ1-1	.	few
CASSEQGEKLFF	TGTGCCAGCAGCGAACAAGGGGAAAAACTGTTTTTT	TRBV7-6	TRBJ1-4	.	many
CASSSIAGRPPYNEQFF	TGCGCCAGCAGCTCGATTGCGGGCCGTCCCCCCTACAATGAGCAGTTCTTC	TRBV5-1	TRBJ2-1	.	few
CASSFFGGHTGELFF	TGTGCCAGCAGTTTTTTTGGGGGCCACACCGGGGAGCTGTTTTTT	TRBV6-5	TRBJ2-2	.	few
CASSLVGASYEKLFF	TGTGCCAGCAGCCTCGTGGGGGCCTCATATGAAAAACTGTTTTTT	TRBV12-3/TRBV12-4	TRBJ1-4	.	few
CASSPRAVTDTQYF	TGTGCCAGCAGCCCTAGGGCGGTCACAGATACGCAGTATTTT	TRBV7-9	TRBJ2-3	.	few
CSVEDLYGYTF	TGCAGCGTTGAAGACCTCTATGGCTACACCTTC	TRBV29-1	TRBJ1-2	.	few
CASSLRGRADTQYF	TGTGCCAGCAGTTTAAGGGGTAGGGCAGATACGCAGTATTTT	TRBV12-3/TRBV12-4	TRBJ2-3	.	many
CAIWQGFLTDTQYF	TGTGCCATCTGGCAGGGGTTCCTCACAGATACGCAGTATTTT	TRBV10-3	TRBJ2-3	.	few
CASSLGTSGGAVETQYF	TGTGCCAGCAGCTTAGGGACTAGCGGGGGGGCGGTGGAGACCCAGTACTTC	TRBV11-2	TRBJ2-5	TRBD2	few
CASSWAEMNTEAFF	TGTGCCAGCAGTTGGGCAGAGATGAACACTGAAGCTTTCTTT	TRBV12-3/TRBV12-4	TRBJ1-1	.	.
CAISSDRDEQFF	TGTGCCATCAGTTCAGATCGCGATGAGCAGTTCTTC	TRBV10-3	TRBJ2-1	.	few
CASSEALRGYEQYF	TGTGCCAGCAGTGAAGCGCTTCGCGGTTACGAGCAGTACTTC	TRBV2	TRBJ2-7	.	.